This passage covers 3 T cell receptor beta chains from one sample sequenced in a study of blood T cells in healthy people across ages. Using a J-beta primer mix together with a sample-barcoded 5' primer, a second PCR was run for roughly 7 to 11 cycles. TCRdb ran MiXCR on the 5' RACE reads and lists one entry per CDR3 protein. Of about 1,400,000 distinct CDR3 sequences in the sample, 42% were seen once. Sequenced: blood. The receptors derive from a woman aged 18-29 years in good health.

The V and J genes are TRBV5-5 and TRBJ1-4; 8 bases map to TRBD1. The CDR3 sequence is 16 residues long. Trimming took 5 bases from V and 1 from J; bases not matched to a gene: 7. Germline V gives CDR1 SGHKS, CDR2 YYEKEE (reference sequence). This CDR3 is CASSQDRAVTNEKLFF. Written as DNA, the CDR3 is TGTGCCAGCAGTCAGGACAGGGCGGTAACTAATGAAAAACTGTTTTTT.

This rearrangement joins TRBV2 to TRBJ1-1, with a tentative D call TRBD1 (6 bases). CDR1 and CDR2 (germline): SNHLY, FYNNEI. This CDR3 comprises 13 residues. Trimming left V 6 bases short and J 4 bases short, with 12 bases between. For the CDR3, the DNA is TGTGCCAGCAGCCCCGCAGGGGCCACTGAAGCTTTCTTT. Its protein product is CASSPAGATEAFF. The full variable domain, completed using reference TRBV2 and TRBJ1-1, is EPEVTQTPSHQVTQMGQEVILRCVPISNHLYFYWYRQILGQKVEFLVSFYNNEISEKSEIFDDQFSVERPDGSNFTLKIRSTKLEDSAMYFCASSPAGATEAFFGQGTRLTVV.

This clonotype was observed a few times. V is TRBV4-1 and J is TRBJ2-7; D unclear. With 0 bases removed from V and 2 bases from J, the gap between germline ends came to 8 bases. This CDR3 spans 14 amino acids. Per germline, CDR1 MGHRA and CDR2 YSYEKL. The CDR3 here is CASSQDPVTYEQYF. CDR3 nucleotide sequence: TGCGCCAGCAGCCAAGACCCCGTGACCTACGAGCAGTACTTC.